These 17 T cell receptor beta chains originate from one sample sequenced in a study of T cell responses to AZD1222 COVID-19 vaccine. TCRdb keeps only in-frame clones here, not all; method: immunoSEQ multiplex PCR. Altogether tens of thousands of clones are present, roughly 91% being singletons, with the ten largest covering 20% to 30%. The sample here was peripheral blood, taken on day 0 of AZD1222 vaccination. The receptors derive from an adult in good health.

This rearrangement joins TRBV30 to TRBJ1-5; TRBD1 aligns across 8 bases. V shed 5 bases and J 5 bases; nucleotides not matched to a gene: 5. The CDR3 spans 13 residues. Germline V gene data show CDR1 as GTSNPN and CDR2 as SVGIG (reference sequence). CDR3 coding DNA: TGTGCCTGGGCGGGACAGGCAGATCAGCCCCAGCATTTT. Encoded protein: CAWAGQADQPQHF.

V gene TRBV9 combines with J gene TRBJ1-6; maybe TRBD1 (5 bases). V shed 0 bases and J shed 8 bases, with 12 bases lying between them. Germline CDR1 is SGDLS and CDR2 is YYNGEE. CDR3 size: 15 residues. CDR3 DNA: TGTGCCAGCAGCGTAGATGGGACTGTGGATTCACCCCTCCACTTT. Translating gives CASSVDGTVDSPLHF.

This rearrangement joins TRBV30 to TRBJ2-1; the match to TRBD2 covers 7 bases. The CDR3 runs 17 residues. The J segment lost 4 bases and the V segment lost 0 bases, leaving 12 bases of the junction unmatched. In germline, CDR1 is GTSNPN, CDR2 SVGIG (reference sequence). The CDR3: CAWSVRLGGEKYNEQFF. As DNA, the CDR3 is TGTGCCTGGAGTGTCAGGCTGGGGGGGGAGAAATACAATGAGCAGTTCTTC.

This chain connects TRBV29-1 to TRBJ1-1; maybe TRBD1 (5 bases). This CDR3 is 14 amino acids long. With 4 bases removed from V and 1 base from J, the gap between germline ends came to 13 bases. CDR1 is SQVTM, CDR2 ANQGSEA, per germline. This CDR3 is CSVVKGQGNTEAFF. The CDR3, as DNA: TGCAGCGTTGTAAAGGGGCAGGGGAACACTGAAGCTTTCTTT.

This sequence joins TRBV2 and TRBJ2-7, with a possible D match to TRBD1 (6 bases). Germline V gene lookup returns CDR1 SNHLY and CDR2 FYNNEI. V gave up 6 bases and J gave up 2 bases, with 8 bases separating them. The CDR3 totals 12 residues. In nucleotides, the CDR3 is TGTGCCAGCAGCCGGACAGCCTACGAGCAGTACTTC. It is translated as CASSRTAYEQYF.

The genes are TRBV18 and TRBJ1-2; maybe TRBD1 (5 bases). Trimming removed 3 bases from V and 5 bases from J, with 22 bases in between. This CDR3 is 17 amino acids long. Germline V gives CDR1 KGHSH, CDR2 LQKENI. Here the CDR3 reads CASSPLPGSTLPYGYTF. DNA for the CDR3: TGTGCCAGCTCACCTCTTCCAGGGAGTACGCTACCATATGGCTACACCTTC. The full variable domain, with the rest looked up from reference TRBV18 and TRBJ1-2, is NAGVMQNPRHLVRRRGQEARLRCSPMKGHSHVYWYRQLPEEGLKFMVYLQKENIIDESGMPKERFSAEFPKEGPSILRIQQVVRGDSAAYFCASSPLPGSTLPYGYTFGSGTRLTVV.

The CDR3: CASSRGVPGQGKYGYTF. Here the CDR3 DNA reads TGTGCCAGCAGTCGCGGGGTTCCGGGACAGGGAAAGTATGGCTACACCTTC. This rearrangement joins TRBV5-4 to TRBJ1-2, with TRBD1 matching 9 bases. The germline V gene encodes CDR1 SGHNT and CDR2 YYREEE (reference sequence). V lost 5 bases and J lost 5; bases outside the gene matches: 16. CDR3 length: 17 residues.

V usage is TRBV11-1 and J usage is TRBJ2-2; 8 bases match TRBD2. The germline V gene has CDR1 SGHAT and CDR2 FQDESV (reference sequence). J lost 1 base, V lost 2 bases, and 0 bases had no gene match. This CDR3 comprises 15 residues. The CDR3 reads CASSLLAGNTGELFF. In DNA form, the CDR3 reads TGTGCCAGCAGCTTACTAGCGGGGAACACCGGGGAGCTGTTTTTT. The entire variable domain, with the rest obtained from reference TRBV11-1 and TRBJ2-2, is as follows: EAEVAQSPRYKITEKSQAVAFWCDPISGHATLYWYRQILGQGPELLVQFQDESVVDDSQLPKDRFSAERLKGVDSTLKIQPAELGDSAMYLCASSLLAGNTGELFFGEGSRLTVL.

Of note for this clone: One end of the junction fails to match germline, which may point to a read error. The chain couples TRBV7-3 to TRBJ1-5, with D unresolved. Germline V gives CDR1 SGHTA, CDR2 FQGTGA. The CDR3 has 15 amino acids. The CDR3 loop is CTSSLMGTLSEAQHF. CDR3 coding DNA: TGTACCAGCAGCTTAATGGGCACCCTCTCCGAGGCCCAGCATTTT.

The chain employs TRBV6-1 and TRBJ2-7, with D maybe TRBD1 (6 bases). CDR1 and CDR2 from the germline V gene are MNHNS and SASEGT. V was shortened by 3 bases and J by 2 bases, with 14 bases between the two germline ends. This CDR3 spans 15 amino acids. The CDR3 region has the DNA TGTGCCAGCAGTGAGGGGGCAGGGAGAACCTACGAGCAGTACTTC. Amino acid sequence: CASSEGAGRTYEQYF.

CDR3 nucleotides: TGTGCCAGTAGTTCGACTCTGGGGCAGTTCTTC. Its protein product is CASSSTLGQFF. The chain couples TRBV19 to TRBJ2-1; D uncertain. CDR1 LNHDA and CDR2 SQIVND come from the germline V gene (reference sequence). V shed 5 bases and J shed 12 bases, with 11 bases lying between them. The CDR3 covers 11 residues.

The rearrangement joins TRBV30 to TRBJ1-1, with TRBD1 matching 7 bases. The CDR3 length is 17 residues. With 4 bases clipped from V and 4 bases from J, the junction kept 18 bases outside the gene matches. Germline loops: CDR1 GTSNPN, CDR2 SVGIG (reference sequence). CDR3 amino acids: CAWNLNRGVGMSTEAFF. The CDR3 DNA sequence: TGTGCCTGGAATCTAAACAGGGGAGTCGGGATGAGCACTGAAGCTTTCTTT.

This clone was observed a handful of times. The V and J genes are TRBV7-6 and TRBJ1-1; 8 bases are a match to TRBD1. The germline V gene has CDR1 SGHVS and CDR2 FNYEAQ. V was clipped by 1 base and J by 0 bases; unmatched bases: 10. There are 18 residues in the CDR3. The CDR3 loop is CASSLVGTGSNMNTEAFF. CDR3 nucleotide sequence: TGTGCCAGCAGCTTAGTGGGGACAGGAAGTAATATGAACACTGAAGCTTTCTTT.

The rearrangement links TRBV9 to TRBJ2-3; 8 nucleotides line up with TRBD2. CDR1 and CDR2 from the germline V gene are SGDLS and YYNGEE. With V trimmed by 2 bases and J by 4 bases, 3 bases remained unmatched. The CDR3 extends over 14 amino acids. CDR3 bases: TGTGCCAGCAGCGTCGGCGGGGGGTCAGATACGCAGTATTTT. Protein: CASSVGGGSDTQYF.

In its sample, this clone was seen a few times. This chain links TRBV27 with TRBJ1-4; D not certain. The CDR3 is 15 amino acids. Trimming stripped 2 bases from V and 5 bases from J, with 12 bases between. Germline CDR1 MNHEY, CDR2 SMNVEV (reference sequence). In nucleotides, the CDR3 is TGTGCCAGCAGTTTAATAAGGCAGCAAAATGAAAAACTGTTTTTT. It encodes CASSLIRQQNEKLFF.

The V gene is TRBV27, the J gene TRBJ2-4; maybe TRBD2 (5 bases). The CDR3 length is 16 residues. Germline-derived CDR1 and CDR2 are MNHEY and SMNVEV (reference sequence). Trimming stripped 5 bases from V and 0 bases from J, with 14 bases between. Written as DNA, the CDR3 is TGTGCCAGCAGTGCCGGGATGAACTTAGCCAAAAACATTCAGTACTTC. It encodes CASSAGMNLAKNIQYF.

CDR3 bases: TGTGCCAGTAGTAAACGAAAAGCAGAATATGGCTACACCTTC. It codes for CASSKRKAEYGYTF. The chain joins TRBV19 to TRBJ1-2; D remains unclear. CDR1 and CDR2 (germline): LNHDA, SQIVND (reference sequence). The CDR3 covers 14 residues. V lost 4 bases, J lost 5 bases, and 14 bases lay in between.